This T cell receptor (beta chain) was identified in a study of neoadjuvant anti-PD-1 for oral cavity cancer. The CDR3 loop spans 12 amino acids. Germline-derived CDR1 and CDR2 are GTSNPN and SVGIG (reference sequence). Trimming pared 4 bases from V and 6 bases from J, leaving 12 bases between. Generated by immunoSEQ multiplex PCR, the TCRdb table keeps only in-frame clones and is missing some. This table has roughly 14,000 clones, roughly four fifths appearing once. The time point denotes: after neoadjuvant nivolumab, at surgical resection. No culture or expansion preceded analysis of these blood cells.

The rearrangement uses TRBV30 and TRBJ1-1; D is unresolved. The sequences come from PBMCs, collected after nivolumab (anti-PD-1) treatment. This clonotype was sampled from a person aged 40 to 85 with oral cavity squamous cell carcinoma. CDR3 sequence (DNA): TGTGCCTGGACCCCCGGAGGACCTGAAGCTTTCTTT. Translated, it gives CAWTPGGPEAFF.